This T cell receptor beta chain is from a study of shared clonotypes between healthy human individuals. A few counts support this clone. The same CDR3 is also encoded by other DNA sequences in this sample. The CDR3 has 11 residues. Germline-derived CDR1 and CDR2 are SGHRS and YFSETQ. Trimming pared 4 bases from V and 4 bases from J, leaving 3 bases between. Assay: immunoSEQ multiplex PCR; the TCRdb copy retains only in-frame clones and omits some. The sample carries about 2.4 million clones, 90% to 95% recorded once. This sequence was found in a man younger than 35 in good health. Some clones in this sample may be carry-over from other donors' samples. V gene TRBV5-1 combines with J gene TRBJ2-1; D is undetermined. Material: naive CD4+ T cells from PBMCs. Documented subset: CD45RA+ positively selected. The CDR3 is CASSEYNEQFF. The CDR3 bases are TGCGCCAGCAGCGAATACAATGAGCAGTTCTTC.